The clone carrying this TCR beta chain was detected only a few times. CDR1 is SGHAT and CDR2 is FQNNGV in the germline V gene. CDR3 length equals 15 residues. V lost 5 bases, J lost 9 bases, and 20 bases lay in between. The authors prepared the TCRbeta library with unique molecular identifiers. MiXCR, applied by TCRdb to the PCR reads, yields one record per CDR3 protein. The repertoire holds some 590,000 distinct CDR3 sequences, about 10% seen once, with roughly 4% in the top ten. These data come from a study of T-cell reconstitution after alpha-beta-depleted transplantation in children. The chain links TRBV11-2 to TRBJ2-1, with D possibly matching TRBD2 (6 bases). The source is a human donor who donated a stem cell graft to a child with acute myeloid leukemia. The material was PBMCs from the stem cell graft donor, obtained from the stem cell graft. For the CDR3, the DNA is TGTGCCAGCAGCGGGACTTTTGGGGGAAGGGTTGAGCAGTTCTTC. Translation: CASSGTFGGRVEQFF.